This passage covers 18 T cell receptor beta chains from one sample sequenced in a study of Ad26.COV2.S vaccination and SARS-CoV-2 variants. Treatment defined: some 19 received Ad26.COV2.S at low or high dose, single or two shots; about 5 received placebo; per-sample allocation not given. The study sampled participants on day 63 after the first vaccine or placebo injection. Clones were sequenced by immunoSEQ multiplex PCR, and TCRdb holds only the in-frame ones, with some missing. The profile covers approximately 300,000 clones, with roughly 86% appearing a single time and around 1.9% taken by the ten largest. The sequencing used peripheral blood, collected in a trial of Ad26.COV2.S vaccine versus placebo. These receptors originate from a person aged 18-65 years who received the Ad26.COV2.S COVID-19 vaccine or a placebo.

This clone was seen once. The chain carries TRBV2 and TRBJ1-1; D remains ambiguous. The CDR3 consists of 12 residues. Deletions cut 7 bases from V and 4 bases from J, with 10 bases between. The germline V gene has CDR1 SNHLY and CDR2 FYNNEI. This chain's CDR3 is CASILDGTEAFF. Here the CDR3 DNA reads TGTGCCAGCATTCTCGATGGCACTGAAGCTTTCTTT.

V and J are TRBV6-5 and TRBJ2-7, with no clear D. This CDR3 is built from 13 residues. Trimming cost V 0 bases and J 8 bases, with 11 bases left between them. Germline CDR1 is MNHEY and CDR2 is SVGAGI. CDR3 loop: CASSYSMTLKQYF. The DNA for the CDR3 is TGTGCCAGCAGTTACTCGATGACGCTAAAGCAGTACTTC.

CDR3 region: CASSFAGGTENEAFF. CDR3 DNA: TGTGCCAGCAGCTTTGCCGGCGGGACAGAGAATGAAGCTTTCTTT. The J gene is TRBJ1-1, the V gene TRBV11-2; 7 nucleotides line up with TRBD1. Germline V lookup: CDR1 SGHAT, CDR2 FQNNGV. V trimming: 3 bases; J trimming: 7 bases; junction bases outside the gene matches: 11. There are 15 residues in the CDR3.

The rearrangement uses TRBV18 and TRBJ2-3; no clear D. The V end was cut by 4 bases, the J end by 1 base, with 3 bases between. Germline loops: CDR1 KGHSH, CDR2 LQKENI. The CDR3 is 12 amino acids. The chain's CDR3 is CASSLRTDTQYF. CDR3 DNA: TGTGCCAGCTCACTCCGCACAGATACGCAGTATTTT. The variable domain in full, completed from reference TRBV18 and TRBJ2-3, reads NAGVMQNPRHLVRRRGQEARLRCSPMKGHSHVYWYRQLPEEGLKFMVYLQKENIIDESGMPKERFSAEFPKEGPSILRIQQVVRGDSAAYFCASSLRTDTQYFGPGTRLTVL.

CDR3 protein: CASSFFGSKTSYEQYF. The CDR3 region has the DNA TGTGCCAGCAGTTTTTTTGGGTCAAAAACAAGCTACGAGCAGTACTTC. The chain recombines TRBV7-9 with TRBJ2-7; the D is unclear. V was shortened by 6 bases and J by 3 bases, with 21 bases between the two germline ends. Germline-derived CDR1 and CDR2 are SEHNR and FQNEAQ (reference sequence). This CDR3 spans 16 amino acids.

This chain's CDR3 is CASSMRDRGRTEAFF. CDR3 nucleotides: TGTGCCAGTAGTATGCGGGACAGGGGGCGAACTGAAGCTTTCTTT. The rearrangement joins TRBV19 to TRBJ1-1; the match to TRBD1 covers 12 bases. This CDR3 is built from 15 residues. Germline CDR1 is LNHDA and CDR2 is SQIVND (reference sequence). V trimming: 3 bases; J trimming: 5 bases; junction bases outside the gene matches: 4.

This clone appeared a few times. The chain carries TRBV3-1 (or the pseudogene TRBV3-2) and TRBJ1-1; D is unresolved. The V end was cut by 6 bases, the J end by 0 bases, with 8 bases between. CDR1 and CDR2 (germline): LGHDT, YNNKEL (reference sequence). The CDR3 totals 13 residues. The DNA of the CDR3 is TGTGCCAGCAGTATGACCTTGAACACTGAAGCTTTCTTT. Protein sequence: CASSMTLNTEAFF.

The rearrangement joins TRBV2 to TRBJ2-5; the D gene is possibly TRBD1 (5 bases). The germline V and J ends were trimmed by 2 bases and 2 bases, with 12 bases remaining between them. The CDR3 runs to 15 residues. CDR1 is SNHLY, CDR2 FYNNEI, per germline. CDR3 residues: CASSELTEYQETQYF. CDR3 DNA: TGTGCCAGCAGTGAATTGACAGAATATCAAGAGACCCAGTACTTC.

The chain employs TRBV2 and TRBJ1-1, with D uncertain. Trimming took 0 bases from V and 2 from J, leaving 7 bases between them. The CDR3 covers 14 residues. CDR1 is SNHLY, CDR2 FYNNEI, per germline. The CDR3, as DNA: TGTGCCAGCAGTGAAGCATGGAGAAACACTGAAGCTTTCTTT. Protein product: CASSEAWRNTEAFF.

The rearrangement uses TRBV15 and TRBJ1-1; D may be TRBD1 (5 bases). This CDR3 is built from 19 residues. Germline V gene sequence: CDR1 LNHNV, CDR2 YYDKDF (reference sequence). V gave up 8 bases and J gave up 0 bases, with 28 bases separating them. CDR3 region: CATFSTSQQGRSMNTEAFF. The CDR3 DNA reads as TGTGCCACCTTCTCGACTTCGCAGCAGGGCCGTAGTATGAACACTGAAGCTTTCTTT.

The chain carries TRBV6-5 and TRBJ1-2, with TRBD1 as a possible D gene (5 bases). CDR1 MNHEY and CDR2 SVGAGI come from the germline V gene. Trimming left V 5 bases short and J 8 bases short, with 15 bases between. The length of the CDR3 is 13 residues. CDR3 protein: CASSLREGRGYTF. The CDR3 DNA is TGTGCCAGCAGTCTTAGGGAGGGACGGGGCTACACCTTC.

About this clone itself: Other DNA sequences of this sample code for an identical CDR3. This chain uses TRBV18 with TRBJ1-6, with D possibly matching TRBD1 (6 bases). Germline loops: CDR1 KGHSH, CDR2 LQKENI. The CDR3 covers 14 residues. Trimming shortened V by 2 bases and J by 8 bases, and 10 bases separated the two germline ends. The CDR3 reads CASSPARGDSPLHF. The CDR3, as DNA: TGTGCCAGCTCACCAGCCAGGGGTGATTCACCCCTCCACTTT.

The V gene is TRBV6-2 or TRBV6-3, the J gene TRBJ1-2, with D possibly matching TRBD1 (6 bases). Trimming cost V 2 bases and J 4 bases, with 8 bases left between them. The CDR3 consists of 13 residues. Germline CDR1 reads MNHEY; CDR2 reads SVGEGT. The CDR3 DNA follows: TGTGCCAGCAGTTACGGGGACACCTATGGCTACACCTTC. Amino acid sequence: CASSYGDTYGYTF.

The chain combines TRBV11-2 with TRBJ2-7, with TRBD2 as a possible D gene (6 bases). The germline V gene encodes CDR1 SGHAT and CDR2 FQNNGV. V gave up 5 bases and J gave up 0 bases, with 17 bases separating them. The CDR3 covers 16 residues. The CDR3 bases are TGTGCCAGCAGCCCTGGGCCCGGGGAGGCCTCCTACGAGCAGTACTTC. Its protein is CASSPGPGEASYEQYF.

The rearrangement uses TRBV7-2 and TRBJ1-2; possibly TRBD1 for D (6 bases). V was cut by 5 bases and J by 2 bases, with 9 bases left in between. Germline lookup yields CDR1 SGHTA and CDR2 FQGNSA. The CDR3 has 13 amino acids. In nucleotides, the CDR3 is TGTGCCAGCAGCCCTAGGGGGAACTATGGCTACACCTTC. Protein product: CASSPRGNYGYTF. Complete variable domain (other parts from reference TRBV7-2 and TRBJ1-2): GAGVSQSPSNKVTEKGKDVELRCDPISGHTALYWYRQSLGQGLEFLIYFQGNSAPDKSGLPSDRFSAERTGGSVSTLTIQRTQQEDSAVYLCASSPRGNYGYTFGSGTRLTVV.

This chain connects TRBV13 to TRBJ1-1, with TRBD1 matching 7 bases. Germline loops: CDR1 PRHDT, CDR2 FYEKMQ (reference sequence). V lost 3 bases and J lost 3; bases outside the gene matches: 7. CDR3 length: 15 amino acids. The DNA for the CDR3 is TGTGCCAGCAGCTTCTACAGGGGTGGGTACACTGAAGCTTTCTTT. Its protein is CASSFYRGGYTEAFF.

The chain links TRBV3-1 (or the pseudogene TRBV3-2) to TRBJ1-4, with D uncertain. Trimming cost V 0 bases and J 4 bases, with 9 bases left between them. CDR3 length: 15 residues. CDR1 is LGHDT and CDR2 is YNNKEL in the germline V gene (reference sequence). The CDR3 here is CASSQERQVNEKLFF. In nucleotides, the CDR3 is TGTGCCAGCAGCCAAGAGAGGCAGGTTAATGAAAAACTGTTTTTT.

This chain links TRBV9 with TRBJ1-2, with D maybe TRBD1 (5 bases). V gave up 0 bases and J gave up 1 base, with 13 bases separating them. The CDR3 is 16 amino acids. Germline V gives CDR1 SGDLS, CDR2 YYNGEE. DNA of the CDR3: TGTGCCAGCAGCGTAGCTCAGGGATCCCTTAACTATGGCTACACCTTC. It encodes CASSVAQGSLNYGYTF.